Below, 27 T cell receptor beta chains from the same sample are listed, as sequenced in a study of early T cells in non-severe SARS-CoV-2 infection. TCRdb independently ran MiXCR on the 5' RACE reads; one entry per CDR3 protein. This sample has about 40,000 distinct CDR3 sequences, with approximately 6.3% found just once. Source: whole blood, taken at baseline. These receptors came from an adult who was a healthcare worker with PCR-confirmed SARS-CoV-2 infection or an uninfected control (not recorded which).

As concerns this clonotype: Given a much more abundant clone one base away, this may be a read error. The chain links TRBV5-1 to TRBJ2-3; D is possibly TRBD2 (7 bases). The germline gives CDR1 SGHRS, CDR2 YFSETQ. The CDR3 totals 14 residues. V lost 6 bases to trimming and J lost 3 bases, with 14 bases between them. The CDR3: CASIGGRGTDTQYF. The CDR3 DNA follows: TGCGCCAGCATCGGGGGGCGCGGGACAGATACGCAGTATTTT.

This clonotype was seen repeatedly, ten times or more. The CDR3 DNA follows: TGTGCCAGCAGCCCCCATAGGACAGGGGGGACTGAAGCTTTCTTT. It translates to CASSPHRTGGTEAFF. This chain joins TRBV7-9 and TRBJ1-1, with TRBD1 matching 10 bases. Germline V CDR1 and CDR2: SEHNR, FQNEAQ (reference sequence). V lost 5 bases and J lost 5; bases outside the gene matches: 8. CDR3 length: 15 residues. Looking up the rest from reference TRBV7-9 and TRBJ1-1 gives the full variable domain: DTGVSQNPRHKITKRGQNVTFRCDPISEHNRLYWYRQTLGQGPEFLTYFQNEAQLEKSRLLSDRFSAERPKGSFSTLEIQRTEQGDSAMYLCASSPHRTGGTEAFFGQGTRLTVV.

This clonotype was counted ten times or more. The chain carries TRBV11-2 and TRBJ2-2; 9 nucleotides match TRBD1. The CDR3 has 15 residues. The V gene's germline CDR1 is SGHAT and CDR2 FQNNGV. With 4 bases clipped from V and 4 bases from J, the junction kept 4 bases outside the gene matches. CDR3 protein: CASSYTGGTTGELFF. CDR3 nucleotides: TGTGCCAGCAGCTATACAGGGGGCACCACCGGGGAGCTGTTTTTT.

This clonotype was counted a few times. The chain carries TRBV10-3 and TRBJ1-2, with a tentative D call TRBD1 (5 bases). The CDR3 has 15 residues. V lost 6 bases, J lost 7 bases, and 21 bases lay in between. CDR1 and CDR2 from the germline V gene are ENHRY and SYGVKD. The CDR3 nucleotides are TGTGCCATCAGCGCGCCTCTTCAGGGAGAGGTTGGCTACACCTTC. As protein: CAISAPLQGEVGYTF.

The V call is TRBV18, the J call TRBJ2-5, with D maybe TRBD1 (5 bases). Germline CDR1 reads KGHSH; CDR2 reads LQKENI. The CDR3 spans 14 residues. The germline V and J ends were trimmed by 6 bases and 1 base, with 12 bases remaining between them. The CDR3 spells CASSPPGIQETQYF. Written as DNA, the CDR3 is TGTGCCAGCTCTCCTCCAGGGATCCAAGAGACCCAGTACTTC.

This clonotype was seen more than once but under ten times. The chain has TRBV12-3 or TRBV12-4 and TRBJ1-6; 12 bases are a match to TRBD1. The CDR3 is 17 amino acids. With V trimmed by 7 bases and J by 4 bases, 8 bases remained unmatched. The CDR3 sequence: CASNPGQGAKYNSPLHF. CDR3 DNA sequence: TGTGCCAGCAACCCGGGACAGGGGGCCAAATATAATTCACCCCTCCACTTT.

This clonotype was recorded a few times. J is TRBJ1-1 and V is TRBV11-3; no firm D call. This CDR3 contains 13 residues. Germline assignment: CDR1 SGHNT and CDR2 YENEEA. V lost 2 bases and J 2 bases, leaving 6 bases between the germline ends. The CDR3: CASSLLSNTEAFF. The CDR3 DNA reads TGTGCCAGCAGCTTACTCAGTAACACTGAAGCTTTCTTT.

V and J are TRBV4-2 and TRBJ2-7, with 8 bases fitting TRBD2. CDR3 size: 15 residues. Looked up from germline, CDR1 is LGHNA and CDR2 is YNFKEQ. V trimming: 4 bases; J trimming: 3 bases; junction bases outside the gene matches: 8. The CDR3 nucleotides read TGTGCCAGCAGCCGAATTGGACTAGCCGTCTACGAGCAGTACTTC. Its protein is CASSRIGLAVYEQYF.

The V and J genes are TRBV7-9 and TRBJ2-1; 7 nucleotides match TRBD1. Germline loops: CDR1 SEHNR, CDR2 FQNEAQ (reference sequence). Trimming removed 5 bases from V and 9 bases from J; junction bases left unmatched: 7. There are 13 residues in the CDR3. In DNA form, the CDR3 reads TGTGCCAGCAGCGTTACAGGGGTTGGTGAGCAGTTCTTC. Protein product: CASSVTGVGEQFF.

A word on this clonotype: Being one base from a much bigger clone, this may be a read error. The rearrangement uses TRBV5-5 and TRBJ2-3, with 7 bases matching TRBD1. Germline V gives CDR1 SGHKS, CDR2 YYEKEE (reference sequence). The CDR3 covers 15 residues. CDR3 DNA sequence: TGTGCCAGCAGCTTGACAGGGGAAAGGGCAGATACGCGGTATTTT. As protein: CASSLTGERADTRYF.

Ten or more counts support this clonotype. This rearrangement joins TRBV5-1 to TRBJ2-1, with D hard to call. The germline gives CDR1 SGHRS, CDR2 YFSETQ. V was trimmed by 1 base and J by 5 bases, leaving 7 bases between them. The CDR3 contains 13 residues. CDR3 sequence reads: CASSLTRDNEQFF. The CDR3 region has the DNA TGCGCCAGCAGCTTGACGAGAGACAATGAGCAGTTCTTC. Full variable domain (missing parts from reference TRBV5-1 and TRBJ2-1): KAGVTQTPRYLIKTRGQQVTLSCSPISGHRSVSWYQQTPGQGLQFLFEYFSETQRNKGNFPGRFSGRQFSNSRSEMNVSTLELGDSALYLCASSLTRDNEQFFGPGTRLTVL.

The rearrangement uses TRBV11-2 and TRBJ2-7; TRBD2 might be the D (5 bases). The CDR3 totals 12 residues. V dropped 5 bases and J dropped 4 bases, with 9 bases sitting between them. CDR1 is SGHAT, CDR2 FQNNGV, per germline. CDR3 protein: CASSRGMYEQYF. The CDR3 DNA is TGTGCCAGCAGCCGAGGGATGTACGAGCAGTACTTC.

This clonotype was recorded at least ten times. V and J are TRBV10-3 and TRBJ2-7, with TRBD1 matching 9 bases. J gave up 3 bases and V 7 bases, and 7 bases lay outside the gene matches. The length of the CDR3 is 14 residues. The germline gives CDR1 ENHRY, CDR2 SYGVKD. CDR3 bases: TGTGCCATCAAATCCGGGACAGGGCTCTACGAGCAGTACTTC. This translates into CAIKSGTGLYEQYF.

This sequence joins TRBV5-4 and TRBJ1-2, with 9 bases lining up with TRBD1. Trimming removed 5 bases from V and 2 bases from J; junction bases left unmatched: 4. Per germline, CDR1 SGHNT and CDR2 YYREEE (reference sequence). The CDR3 sequence is 14 residues long. The CDR3 loop is CASRSGQGNYGYTF. CDR3 nucleotide sequence: TGTGCCAGCAGATCGGGACAGGGAAACTATGGCTACACCTTC.

This chain connects TRBV11-2 to TRBJ2-1; possible D gene TRBD2, 5 bases. Trimming cost V 5 bases and J 6 bases, with 8 bases left between them. Germline V gene lookup returns CDR1 SGHAT and CDR2 FQNNGV. There are 12 residues in the CDR3. This chain's CDR3 is CASSEEGNEQFF. CDR3 DNA: TGTGCCAGCAGCGAAGAGGGCAATGAGCAGTTCTTC.

This clonotype was seen only a few times. The CDR3 bases are TGTGCCAGCAGCTTCGGACTTTGGGAGAATGAGCAGTTCTTC. Translating gives CASSFGLWENEQFF. The V call is TRBV7-6, the J call TRBJ2-1; TRBD2 is a possible D gene (5 bases). With 3 bases removed from V and 7 bases from J, the gap between germline ends came to 13 bases. CDR3 size: 14 residues. Germline lookup yields CDR1 SGHVS and CDR2 FNYEAQ.

Many counts were recorded for this clonotype. The V call is TRBV7-2, the J call TRBJ2-2; 7 nucleotides align to TRBD2. V trimming: 4 bases; J trimming: 3 bases; junction bases outside the gene matches: 11. The CDR3 extends over 17 amino acids. Germline V CDR1 and CDR2: SGHTA, FQGNSA. CDR3 coding DNA: TGTGCCAGCAGCTGGCCAAGCGGGGTGCGGGACACCGGGGAGCTGTTTTTT. Its protein is CASSWPSGVRDTGELFF.

This clonotype came up many times. V and J are TRBV7-2 and TRBJ1-6, with no clear D. V dropped 2 bases and J dropped 5 bases, with 10 bases sitting between them. Per the germline V gene, CDR1 is SGHTA and CDR2 is FQGNSA. This CDR3 is built from 15 residues. CDR3 amino acids: CASSLLLADNSPLHF. The CDR3 DNA follows: TGTGCCAGCAGCTTACTCTTAGCTGATAATTCACCCCTCCACTTT.

The V gene is TRBV27, the J gene TRBJ1-2; the D gene is possibly TRBD1 (6 bases). Trimming took off 8 bases at V and 0 bases at J, with 19 bases between the two ends. In germline, CDR1 is MNHEY, CDR2 SMNVEV (reference sequence). This CDR3 contains 16 residues. In DNA form, the CDR3 reads TGTGCCAGCTCCCTGGGGGGCGGACCAGCTAACTATGGCTACACCTTC. Its translation is CASSLGGGPANYGYTF.

This clonotype was recorded many times. This chain uses TRBV28 with TRBJ2-7; the D is unclear. Trimming stripped 11 bases from V and 0 bases from J, with 17 bases between. Per the germline V gene, CDR1 is MDHEN and CDR2 is SYDVKM. CDR3 length: 14 residues. The CDR3 here is CASKSPLFSYEQYF. The CDR3 bases are TGTGCCTCAAAAAGCCCACTTTTCTCCTACGAGCAGTACTTC.

The V call is TRBV7-6, the J call TRBJ2-3; either TRBD1 or TRBD2 may fit D (5 bases each). CDR1 and CDR2 from the germline V gene are SGHVS and FNYEAQ. This CDR3 is built from 16 residues. The V end lost 4 bases, the J end lost 0 bases, and 14 bases lay between the germline ends. This CDR3 is CASSSYQGRSTDTQYF. CDR3 nucleotides: TGTGCCAGCAGCTCGTACCAGGGACGGAGCACAGATACGCAGTATTTT. Full variable domain (missing parts from reference TRBV7-6 and TRBJ2-3): GAGVSQSPRYKVTKRGQDVALRCDPISGHVSLYWYRQALGQGPEFLTYFNYEAQQDKSGLPNDRFSAERPEGSISTLTIQRTEQRDSAMYRCASSSYQGRSTDTQYFGPGTRLTVL.

Many counts were recorded for this clonotype. The chain carries TRBV12-3 or TRBV12-4 and TRBJ1-1, with D hard to call. The germline V and J ends were trimmed by 8 bases and 6 bases, with 19 bases remaining between them. This CDR3 is 14 amino acids long. CDR3 nucleotide sequence: TGTGCCAGCGAAATGGAGGGTGGCCGCCCTGAAGCTTTCTTT. Protein: CASEMEGGRPEAFF.

This clonotype came up many times. V and J are TRBV6-2 or TRBV6-3 and TRBJ2-7; possible D gene TRBD2, 5 bases. The germline V and J ends were trimmed by 4 bases and 2 bases, with 27 bases remaining between them. Germline V gene sequence: CDR1 MNHEY, CDR2 SVGEGT. The length of the CDR3 is 19 residues. In DNA, the CDR3 is TGTGCCAGCAGTTTTTTTTTCCCGAATGACGGAGGTGGGCCCTACGAGCAGTACTTC. Protein: CASSFFFPNDGGGPYEQYF.

The chain has TRBV10-3 and TRBJ2-3; 10 bases map to TRBD2. Trimming cost V 4 bases and J 0 bases; bases outside gene matches: 7. Germline-derived CDR1 and CDR2 are ENHRY and SYGVKD. The CDR3 covers 17 residues. CDR3 loop: CAISVSGGLTSTDTQYF. CDR3 coding DNA: TGTGCCATCAGTGTTAGCGGGGGGCTAACTAGCACAGATACGCAGTATTTT.

This clonotype was recorded many times. This chain links TRBV18 with TRBJ1-1; the match to TRBD1 covers 9 bases. The CDR3 consists of 17 residues. V gave up 2 bases and J gave up 0 bases; unmatched junction bases: 7. Looked up from germline, CDR1 is KGHSH and CDR2 is LQKENI. DNA of the CDR3: TGTGCCAGCTCACCATTGGGACAGGGATTCATGAACACTGAAGCTTTCTTT. It encodes CASSPLGQGFMNTEAFF.

V usage is TRBV7-9 and J usage is TRBJ1-1; D is unclear. Germline CDR1 reads SEHNR; CDR2 reads FQNEAQ (reference sequence). V shed 0 bases and J shed 7 bases, with 15 bases lying between them. CDR3 length: 15 residues. CDR3 bases: TGTGCCAGCAGCTTAGCGTCAACCGGTCTCCGTGAAGCTTTCTTT. Encoded protein: CASSLASTGLREAFF.

This rearrangement joins TRBV6-2 or TRBV6-3 to TRBJ2-7; TRBD2 is a possible D gene (6 bases). Trimming took 0 bases from V and 10 from J, leaving 10 bases between them. Germline CDR1 MNHEY, CDR2 SVGEGT. CDR3 length equals 12 residues. The CDR3 here is CASSYSAGSQYF. The DNA for the CDR3 is TGTGCCAGCAGTTACTCGGCGGGGTCCCAGTACTTC.